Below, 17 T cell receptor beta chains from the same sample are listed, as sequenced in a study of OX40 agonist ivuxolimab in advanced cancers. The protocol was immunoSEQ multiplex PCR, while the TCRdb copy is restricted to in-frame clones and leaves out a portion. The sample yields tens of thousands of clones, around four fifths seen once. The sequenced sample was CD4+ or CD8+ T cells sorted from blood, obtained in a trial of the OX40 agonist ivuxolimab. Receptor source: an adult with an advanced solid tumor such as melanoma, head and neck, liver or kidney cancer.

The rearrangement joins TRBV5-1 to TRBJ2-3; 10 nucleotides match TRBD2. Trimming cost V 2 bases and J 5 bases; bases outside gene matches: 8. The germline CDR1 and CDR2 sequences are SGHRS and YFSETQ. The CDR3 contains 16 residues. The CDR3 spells CASSFSLAGALDTQYF. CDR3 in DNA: TGCGCCAGCAGCTTTTCCCTAGCGGGGGCCTTAGATACGCAGTATTTT.

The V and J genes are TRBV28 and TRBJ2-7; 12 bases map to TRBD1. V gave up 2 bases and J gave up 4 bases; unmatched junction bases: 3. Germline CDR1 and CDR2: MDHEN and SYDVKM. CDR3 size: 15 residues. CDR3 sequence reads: CASSLMGQGAYEQYF. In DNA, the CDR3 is TGTGCCAGCAGTTTAATGGGACAGGGGGCTTACGAGCAGTACTTC.

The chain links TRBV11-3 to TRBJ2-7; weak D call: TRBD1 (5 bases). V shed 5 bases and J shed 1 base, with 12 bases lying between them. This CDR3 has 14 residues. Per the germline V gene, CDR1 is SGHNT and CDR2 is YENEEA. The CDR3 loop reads CASSLLGQSYEQYF. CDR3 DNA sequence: TGTGCCAGCAGCCTCCTGGGGCAATCCTACGAGCAGTACTTC.

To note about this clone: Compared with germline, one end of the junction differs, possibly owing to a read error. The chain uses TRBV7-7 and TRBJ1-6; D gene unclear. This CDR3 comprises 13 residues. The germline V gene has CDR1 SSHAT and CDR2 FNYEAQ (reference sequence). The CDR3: CASSRGVDSPLHF. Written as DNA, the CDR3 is TGTGCTAGCAGCCGCGGGGTCGATTCACCCCTCCACTTT.

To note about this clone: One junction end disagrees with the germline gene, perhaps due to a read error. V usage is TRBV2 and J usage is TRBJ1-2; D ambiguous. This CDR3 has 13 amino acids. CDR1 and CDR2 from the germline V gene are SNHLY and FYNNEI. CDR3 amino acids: CASILTWRSEVAF. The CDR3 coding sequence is TGTGCCAGCATTCTGACCTGGCGGAGCGAGGTCGCCTTC.

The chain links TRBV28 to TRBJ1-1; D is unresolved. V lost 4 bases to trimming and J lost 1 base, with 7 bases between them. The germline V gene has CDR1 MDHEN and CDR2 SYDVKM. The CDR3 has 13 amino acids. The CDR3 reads CASSSGWNTEAFF. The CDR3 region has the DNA TGTGCCAGCAGTTCGGGGTGGAACACTGAAGCTTTCTTT.

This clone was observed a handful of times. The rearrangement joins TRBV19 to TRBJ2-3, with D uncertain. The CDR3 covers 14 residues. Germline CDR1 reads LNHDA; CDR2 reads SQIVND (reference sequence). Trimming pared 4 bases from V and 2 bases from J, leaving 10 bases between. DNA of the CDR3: TGTGCCAGTAGTAAAAACGACCACACAGATACGCAGTATTTT. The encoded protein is CASSKNDHTDTQYF.

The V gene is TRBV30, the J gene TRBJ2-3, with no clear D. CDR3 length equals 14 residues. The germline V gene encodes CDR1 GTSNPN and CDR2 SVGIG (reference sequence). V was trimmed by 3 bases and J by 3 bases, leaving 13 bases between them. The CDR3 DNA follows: TGTGCCTGGAGACCGTATGGAGCGACAGATACGCAGTATTTT. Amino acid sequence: CAWRPYGATDTQYF.

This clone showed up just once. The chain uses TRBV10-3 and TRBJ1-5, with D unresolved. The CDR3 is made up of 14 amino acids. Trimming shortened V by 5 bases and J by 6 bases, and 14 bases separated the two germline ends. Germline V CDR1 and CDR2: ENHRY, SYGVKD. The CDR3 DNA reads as TGTGCCATCAGTTTGGAGGGTTTGAGTCAGCCCCAGCATTTT. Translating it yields CAISLEGLSQPQHF.

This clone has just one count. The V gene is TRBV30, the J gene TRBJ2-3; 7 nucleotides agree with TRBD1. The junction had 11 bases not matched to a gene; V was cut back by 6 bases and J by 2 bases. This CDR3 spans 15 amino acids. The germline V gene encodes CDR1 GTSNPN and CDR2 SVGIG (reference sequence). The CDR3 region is CACDSGQSYTDTQYF. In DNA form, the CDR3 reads TGTGCCTGTGATTCGGGACAGTCCTACACAGATACGCAGTATTTT. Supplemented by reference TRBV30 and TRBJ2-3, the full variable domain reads SQTIHQWPATLVQPVGSPLSLECTVEGTSNPNLYWYRQAAGRGLQLLFYSVGIGQISSEVPQNLSASRPQDRQFILSSKKLLLSDSGFYLCACDSGQSYTDTQYFGPGTRLTVL.

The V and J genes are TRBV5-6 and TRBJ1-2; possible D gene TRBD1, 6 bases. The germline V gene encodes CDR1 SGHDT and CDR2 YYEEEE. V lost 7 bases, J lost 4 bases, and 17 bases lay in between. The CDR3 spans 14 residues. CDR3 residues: CASRRDTEPYGYTF. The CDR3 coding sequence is TGTGCCAGCCGTCGGGACACAGAGCCCTATGGCTACACCTTC.

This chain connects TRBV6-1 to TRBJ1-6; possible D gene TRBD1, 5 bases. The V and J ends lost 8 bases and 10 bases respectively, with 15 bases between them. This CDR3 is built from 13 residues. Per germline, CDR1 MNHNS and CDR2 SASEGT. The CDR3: CASGSGLGSPLHF. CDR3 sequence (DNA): TGTGCCAGCGGCTCGGGACTGGGCTCACCCCTCCACTTT.

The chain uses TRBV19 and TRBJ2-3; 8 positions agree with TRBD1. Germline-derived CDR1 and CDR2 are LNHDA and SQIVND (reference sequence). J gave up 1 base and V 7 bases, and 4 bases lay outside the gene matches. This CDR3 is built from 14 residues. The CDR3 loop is CASTDRGGTDTQYF. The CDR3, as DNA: TGTGCCAGTACAGACAGGGGAGGCACAGATACGCAGTATTTT.

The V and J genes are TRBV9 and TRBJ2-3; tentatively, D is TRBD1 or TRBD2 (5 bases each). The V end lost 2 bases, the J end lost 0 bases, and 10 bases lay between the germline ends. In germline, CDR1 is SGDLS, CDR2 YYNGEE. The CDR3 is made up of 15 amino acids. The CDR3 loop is CASSVGTDSTDTQYF. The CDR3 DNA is TGTGCCAGCAGCGTTGGGACGGACAGCACAGATACGCAGTATTTT. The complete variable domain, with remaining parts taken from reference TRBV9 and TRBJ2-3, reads DSGVTQTPKHLITATGQRVTLRCSPRSGDLSVYWYQQSLDQGLQFLIQYYNGEERAKGNILERFSAQQFPDLHSELNLSSLELGDSALYFCASSVGTDSTDTQYFGPGTRLTVL.

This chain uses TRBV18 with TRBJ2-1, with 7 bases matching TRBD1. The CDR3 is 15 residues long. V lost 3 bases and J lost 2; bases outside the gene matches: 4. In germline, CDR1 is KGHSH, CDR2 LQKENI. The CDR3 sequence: CASSPPGTAYNEQFF. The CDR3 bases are TGTGCCAGCTCACCTCCCGGGACAGCCTACAATGAGCAGTTCTTC.

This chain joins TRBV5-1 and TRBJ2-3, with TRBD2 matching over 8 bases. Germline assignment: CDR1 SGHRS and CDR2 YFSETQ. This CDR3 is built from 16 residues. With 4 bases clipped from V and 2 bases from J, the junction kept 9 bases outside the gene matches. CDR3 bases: TGCGCCAGCAGCCCGCTAAGCGGGGGCTTCACAGATACGCAGTATTTT. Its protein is CASSPLSGGFTDTQYF.

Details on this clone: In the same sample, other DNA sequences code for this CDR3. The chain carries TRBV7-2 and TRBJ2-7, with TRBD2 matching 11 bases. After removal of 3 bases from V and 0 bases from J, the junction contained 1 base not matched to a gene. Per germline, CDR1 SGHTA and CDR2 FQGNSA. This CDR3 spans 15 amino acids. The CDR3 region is CASSFLAGGSYEQYF. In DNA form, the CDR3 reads TGTGCCAGCAGCTTTCTAGCGGGGGGCTCCTACGAGCAGTACTTC.